These 27 T cell receptor beta chains were sequenced from one sample in a study of breast tumors, draining lymph nodes, adjacent tissues. The lymph nodes were axillary draining lymph nodes from breast cancer patients. TCRdb reprocessed the multiplex PCR reads via MiXCR and lists one record per CDR3 protein. The sample consists of about 170,000 distinct CDR3 sequences, 33% of them appearing once. The sample taken for sequencing was axillary lymph node tissue. These receptors all come from a female donor with breast cancer. Some clones in this sample may be carry-over from other donors' samples.

V usage is TRBV12-3 or TRBV12-4 and J usage is TRBJ1-1; D is possibly TRBD1 (6 bases). This CDR3 contains 14 residues. Between the trimmed V and J ends, which lost 3 bases and 4 bases, there was a span of 12 bases. The CDR3 DNA reads TGTGCCAGCAGTTTCGGGACAACCACCACTGAAGCTTTCTTT. Its protein is CASSFGTTTTEAFF.

The rearrangement uses TRBV9 and TRBJ2-7, with D possibly TRBD1 on 6 matching bases. Trimming removed 7 bases from V and 3 bases from J, with 20 bases in between. The germline CDR1 and CDR2 sequences are SGDLS and YYNGEE. The CDR3 totals 15 residues. The CDR3 is CASAPGTSTIYEQYF. The CDR3 DNA follows: TGTGCCAGCGCCCCCGGGACATCTACAATCTACGAGCAGTACTTC.

Concerning this clonotype: This may arise from a read error, as a much more abundant clone is one base away. V and J are TRBV7-9 and TRBJ1-2; 7 nucleotides agree with TRBD1. The CDR3 spans 15 residues. Germline V CDR1 and CDR2: SEHNR, FQNEAQ (reference sequence). The CDR3 sequence is CASSLGRQGVGGYPF. For the CDR3, the DNA is TGTGCCAGCAGCTTGGGAAGACAGGGTGTGGGGGGCTACCCCTTC.

Details on this clonotype: This clone may be a read error of a much larger clone one base away. The conserved phenylalanine or tryptophan normally closing the CDR3 is absent here, so this likely arose from a read error. The chain recombines TRBV7-9 with TRBJ1-4, with TRBD1 matching over 8 bases. V shed 6 bases and J 6 bases; nucleotides not matched to a gene: 9. The CDR3 extends over 15 amino acids. Germline values: CDR1 SEHNR, CDR2 FQNEAQ (reference sequence). CDR3 nucleotides: TGTGCCAGCAGTTTGGACAGGGCGGTTTATGAAAAACTGTTTCTT. Protein product: CASSLDRAVYEKLFL.

This clonotype was seen only a few times. V gene TRBV6-2 or TRBV6-3 combines with J gene TRBJ2-7; D is undetermined. The length of the CDR3 is 13 residues. Trimming removed 5 bases at V and 2 bases at J, with 10 bases between. CDR1 and CDR2 (germline): MNHEY, SVGEGT. The CDR3 sequence: CASSHPRPYEQYF. The CDR3 coding sequence is TGTGCCAGCAGTCACCCTAGACCCTACGAGCAGTACTTC.

This clonotype was found many times. V gene TRBV19 combines with J gene TRBJ1-6; D unresolved. Trimming left V 10 bases short and J 7 bases short, with 14 bases between. The CDR3 extends over 13 amino acids. Germline CDR1 reads LNHDA; CDR2 reads SQIVND (reference sequence). CDR3 sequence (DNA): TGTGCCACAAACCCGGGCCGAAATTCACCCCTCCACTTT. It codes for CATNPGRNSPLHF.

This clonotype has only one observation. The rearrangement links TRBV7-9 to TRBJ2-3; the D is unclear. CDR1 is SEHNR and CDR2 is FQNEAQ in the germline V gene (reference sequence). This CDR3 region has 15 residues. The V gene lost 8 bases and the J gene lost 1 base, with 16 bases spanning the gap. The CDR3 region has the DNA TGTGCCAGCTTGTTAAGGCTAGTAGGCACAGATACGCAGTATTTT. Protein sequence: CASLLRLVGTDTQYF.

This clonotype was detected ten times or more. The J gene is TRBJ2-5, the V gene TRBV4-3; the match to TRBD2 covers 11 bases. CDR1 is LGHNA and CDR2 is YSLEER in the germline V gene. CDR3 size: 18 residues. The junction had 13 bases not matched to a gene; V was cut back by 2 bases and J by 5 bases. The CDR3 DNA sequence: TGCGCCAGCAGCCAACCCTTTTCACTAGCGGGAGTGGGGGAGACCCAGTACTTC. Translating it yields CASSQPFSLAGVGETQYF.

This clonotype was seen repeatedly, ten times or more. An end of the junction does not agree with germline; a read error may underlie this. The chain is built from TRBV7-9 and TRBJ2-5; D unresolved. The CDR3 spans 14 residues. Germline V CDR1 and CDR2: SEHNR, FQNEAQ (reference sequence). DNA of the CDR3: TGTGCCAGCAGCTTATCCCCCAACCAGGAGACCCAGTACTTC. This gives the protein CASSLSPNQETQYF. Together with reference TRBV7-9 and TRBJ2-5, the CDR3 gives the full variable domain: DTGVSQNPRHKITKRGQNVTFRCDPISEHNRLYWYRQTLGQGPEFLTYFQNEAQLEKSRLLSDRFSAERPKGSFSTLEIQRTEQGDSAMYLCASSLSPNQETQYFGPGTRLLVL.

The chain combines TRBV6-6 with TRBJ2-7; D is undetermined. The V gene lost 5 bases and the J gene lost 4 bases, with 6 bases spanning the gap. The CDR3 has 11 residues. The germline V gene has CDR1 MNHNY and CDR2 SVGAGI (reference sequence). In DNA form, the CDR3 reads TGTGCCAGCAGTCACCTATACGAGCAGTACTTC. It codes for CASSHLYEQYF.

This clonotype was recorded at least ten times. The rearrangement links TRBV4-1 to TRBJ2-2, with 9 bases that match TRBD2. The germline CDR1 and CDR2 sequences are MGHRA and YSYEKL. The trim removed 4 bases at V and 5 bases at J, leaving 14 bases unmatched. The CDR3 covers 18 residues. The CDR3 DNA reads TGCGCCAGCAGCCCCCTTCTCTCCCTAGCGGGGACGACCGGGGAGCTGTTTTTT. Translated, it gives CASSPLLSLAGTTGELFF.

A note on this clonotype: A much larger clone lies a single base off, so this may be a read error. This chain links TRBV9 with TRBJ1-2; TRBD1 aligns across 9 bases. The CDR3 extends over 15 amino acids. Germline V lookup: CDR1 SGDLS, CDR2 YYNGEE. Written as DNA, the CDR3 is TGTGCCAGCAGCGTAGACAGGGGGCTAGGCTATGGCTACCCCTTC. Protein product: CASSVDRGLGYGYPF.

This clonotype was counted many times. The genes are TRBV7-9 and TRBJ2-3, with D perhaps TRBD2 (5 bases). Per germline, CDR1 SEHNR and CDR2 FQNEAQ (reference sequence). The ends were cut back, 1 base at V and 4 bases at J, with 9 bases in the middle. CDR3 length: 14 residues. CDR3 DNA sequence: TGTGCCAGCAGCTTAGGGACTGCAGCAGATACGCAGTATTTT. The encoded protein is CASSLGTAADTQYF.

This clonotype was seen repeatedly, ten times or more. The CDR3 spells CASSATPPGQGKQFF. Written as DNA, the CDR3 is TGTGCCAGCAGTGCCACTCCCCCGGGACAGGGGAAGCAGTTCTTC. The chain uses TRBV6-4 and TRBJ2-1, with 10 bases identical to TRBD1. CDR1 MRHNA and CDR2 SNTAGT come from the germline V gene. This CDR3 has 15 residues. The V segment lost 4 bases and the J segment 11 bases; nucleotides outside the gene matches: 11.

Points on this clonotype: A much larger clone lies a single base off, so this may be a read error. V and J are TRBV3-1 and TRBJ2-5; the D call may be TRBD1 or TRBD2 (6 bases each). This CDR3 contains 14 residues. The germline V gene has CDR1 LGHDT and CDR2 YNNKEL (reference sequence). V lost 4 bases, J lost 7 bases, and 16 bases lay in between. CDR3 nucleotide sequence: TGTGCCAGCAGCCGAGATAGCGAGGGGGGGACCCAGTACTTC. The encoded protein is CASSRDSEGGTQYF.

The gene calls are TRBV28 and TRBJ1-3, with TRBD1 matching over 7 bases. V lost 5 bases, J lost 8 bases, and 12 bases stayed unmatched. The germline V gene has CDR1 MDHEN and CDR2 SYDVKM. This CDR3 is built from 15 residues. CDR3 coding DNA: TGTGCCAGCAGTCTCGCATGTACAGGGGCTTACACCATATATTTT. Protein: CASSLACTGAYTIYF.

The sample holds many counts of this clonotype. The rearrangement joins TRBV6-6 to TRBJ1-6; D is unclear. Germline CDR1 is MNHNY and CDR2 is SVGAGI (reference sequence). This CDR3 region has 15 residues. V was trimmed by 5 bases and J by 4 bases, leaving 12 bases between them. In DNA, the CDR3 is TGTGCCAGCAGTCCTGACTGGGCGTATAATTCACCCCTCCACTTT. It yields the protein CASSPDWAYNSPLHF.

In the case of this clonotype: Here the CDR3 omits its conserved ending phenylalanine or tryptophan, so a read error is the likely source. Because the CDR3's place on the DNA is in doubt, the DNA is left out and the CDR3 is given as listed by TCRdb. The CDR3: CSARAFSA. V usage is TRBV20-1 and J usage is TRBJ2-6. Germline V gene data show CDR1 as DFQATT and CDR2 as SNEGSKA (reference sequence). The CDR3 spans 8 residues, counting both ends.

This clonotype was detected ten times or more. The junction departs from the called germline gene at one end, perhaps through a read error. The chain employs TRBV6-5 and TRBJ1-5; TRBD1 is a possible D gene (5 bases). Germline-derived CDR1 and CDR2 are MNHEY and SVGAGI. CDR3 length equals 15 residues. Here the CDR3 reads CASSHSKGNNQPQHF. The CDR3 bases are TGTGCCAGCAGTCACTCGAAGGGGAACAATCAGCCCCAGCATTTT.

This clonotype was counted ten times or more. The chain uses TRBV20-1 and TRBJ1-2, with D perhaps matching TRBD1 (5 bases). The length of the CDR3 is 13 residues. CDR1 is DFQATT, CDR2 SNEGSKA, per germline (reference sequence). V gave up 3 bases and J gave up 6 bases, with 14 bases separating them. The CDR3 is CSASSGMVNGYTF. In DNA, the CDR3 is TGCAGTGCTAGCTCAGGGATGGTTAATGGCTACACCTTC.

This clonotype was counted at least ten times. The chain links TRBV6-1 to TRBJ1-3; TRBD1 matches 7 bases. After removal of 8 bases from V and 3 bases from J, the junction contained 7 bases not matched to a gene. Germline CDR1 and CDR2: MNHNS and SASEGT. The CDR3 totals 14 residues. Here the CDR3 reads CASGQTGIGNTIYF. CDR3 DNA: TGTGCCAGCGGTCAGACAGGGATTGGAAACACCATATATTTT.

As regards this clonotype: A much bigger clone sits one base away, suggesting this may be a read error. The DNA of the CDR3 is TGTGCCAGCAGTCTAACCGGGACTAGCGGCCTCGGGGAGCAGTTCTTC. Amino acid sequence: CASSLTGTSGLGEQFF. The rearrangement uses TRBV6-1 and TRBJ2-1; TRBD2 agrees at 11 bases. V was clipped by 5 bases and J by 10 bases; unmatched bases: 13. The V gene's germline CDR1 is MNHNS and CDR2 SASEGT. This CDR3 is 16 amino acids long.

The chain carries TRBV6-1 and TRBJ1-6; tentatively, D is TRBD1 (5 bases). V gave up 5 bases and J gave up 2 bases, with 16 bases separating them. The CDR3 is 17 amino acids. The germline V gene has CDR1 MNHNS and CDR2 SASEGT. In DNA, the CDR3 is TGTGCCAGCAGTTTAGGAGGGGCCCCGCCCTATAATTCACCCCTCCACTTT. It specifies CASSLGGAPPYNSPLHF.

This clonotype has ten or more counts. The chain combines TRBV27 with TRBJ1-5, with a weak D call TRBD1 (6 bases). The V end was cut by 5 bases, the J end by 14 bases, with 19 bases between. CDR3 length: 13 residues. Per germline, CDR1 MNHEY and CDR2 SMNVEV (reference sequence). In nucleotides, the CDR3 is TGTGCCAGCAGTCGCGCCTCCTCCGGGACAAAGCATTTT. This translates into CASSRASSGTKHF.

In regard to this clonotype: One end of the junction varies from germline; a read error may be responsible. J is TRBJ2-7 and V is TRBV29-1; 9 nucleotides line up with TRBD1. This CDR3 has 14 residues. Germline lookup yields CDR1 SQVTM and CDR2 ANQGSEA. The CDR3 sequence: CSIEEGQGSYEQYF. For the CDR3, the DNA is TGCAGCATTGAAGAGGGACAGGGTTCCTACGAGCAGTACTTC.

This clonotype was seen a single time. The missing conserved phenylalanine or tryptophan at the end of this CDR3 makes a read error likely. Because the CDR3's place on the DNA is in doubt, the DNA is left out and the CDR3 is given as listed by TCRdb. This chain uses TRBV5-6 with TRBJ2-6; TRBD1 is taken as the D call from the table, unchecked against the DNA. The CDR3 contains 12 residues when both ends are counted. CDR1 and CDR2 from the germline V gene are SGHDT and YYEEEE. The CDR3 sequence is CASSLGQANPKS.

The table lists this clonotype with a few counts. A clone one base away is much larger, so this may be a read error. This sequence joins TRBV20-1 and TRBJ2-7, with unresolved D. There are 14 residues in the CDR3. Trimming took 0 bases from V and 6 from J, leaving 15 bases between them. CDR1 is DFQATT and CDR2 is SNEGSKA in the germline V gene (reference sequence). The CDR3: CSARDVRVTSEQYF. The CDR3 nucleotides are TGCAGTGCTAGAGATGTTAGGGTTACCTCCGAGCAGTACTTC.